The T cell receptor (beta chain) under discussion was sequenced for a study of PD-L1 blockade in urothelial cancer. As to time point: peripheral blood 6 weeks after treatment start. The repertoire was sequenced with immunoSEQ multiplex PCR; TCRdb's copy has only in-frame clones and lacks some. The top ten hold approximately 10% of the sample, which has around 66,000 clones, 88% seen once. In germline, CDR1 is MNHNS, CDR2 SASEGT. V was pared by 8 bases and J by 10 bases, with 8 bases of the junction left unmatched. The CDR3 runs to 13 residues. Here the sequenced sample was PBMCs, taken around atezolizumab (anti-PD-L1) treatment. J is TRBJ1-4 and V is TRBV6-1; 9 bases match TRBD1. This clonotype was obtained from a man between 60 and 70 years old with urothelial cancer. CDR3 DNA: TGTGCCAGCCGGGGATCGGACAGGGGAAAACTGTTTTTT. Its protein product is CASRGSDRGKLFF.